What follows describes a single T cell receptor beta chain. Its antigen is unidentified. This sample stems from a study of T-cell memory formation after mild COVID-19. Study observations and caveats: The study found contracting CD4+ clones mainly in CM and EM and contracting CD8+ clones in EMRA. Second-wave clones peaking on day 37 lacked confirmed SARS-CoV-2 specificity. Certain responding clones were present in pre-infection memory, suggesting participation of cross-reactive memory.

The CDR3 is made up of 14 amino acids. V gave up 5 bases and J gave up 6 bases; unmatched junction bases: 4. Germline CDR1 is SGHTA and CDR2 is FQGNSA. TCRdb reprocessed the 5' RACE reads via MiXCR and lists one record per CDR3 protein. The sample holds a few hundred thousand distinct CDR3 sequences, 19% seen once. The source material was PBMCs or a T cell subset sorted from them (not recorded which). The sequence came from a man aged 18 to 30 who had mild COVID-19 (a few samples of this study predate the infection). Cell type and time point are not known. The J gene is TRBJ2-5, the V gene TRBV7-2, with TRBD1 identical over 12 bases. CDR3 nucleotide sequence: TGTGCCAGCAGCCAGGGACAGGGGGCGAAGACCCAGTACTTC. Translated: CASSQGQGAKTQYF.